The next 10 T cell receptor beta chains were all read from a single sample in a study of neurological immune-mediated disorders. MiXCR was run by TCRdb on the 5' RACE reads, yielding one entry per CDR3 protein. The repertoire has about 66,000 distinct CDR3 sequences, about 4.9% of them found once; the top ten carry approximately 7%. Sequencing used PBMCs. The receptor set was obtained from a young man with multiple sclerosis.

This clonotype was seen ten or more times. This rearrangement joins TRBV29-1 to TRBJ2-1, with D uncertain. The CDR3 covers 12 residues. Trimming shortened V by 3 bases and J by 3 bases, and 6 bases separated the two germline ends. Germline V gene data show CDR1 as SQVTM and CDR2 as ANQGSEA. The chain's CDR3 is CSVDSSYNEQFF. CDR3 coding DNA: TGCAGCGTTGACTCCAGCTACAATGAGCAGTTCTTC.

Only a few counts were recorded for this clonotype. This clone may be a read error of a much larger clone one base away. The J gene is TRBJ2-1, the V gene TRBV3-1; D is undetermined. V shed 4 bases and J shed 8 bases, with 15 bases lying between them. This CDR3 is built from 14 residues. Germline V gene sequence: CDR1 LGHDT, CDR2 YNNKEL (reference sequence). The CDR3 sequence is CASSPGERVDEQFF. CDR3 coding DNA: TGTGCCAGCAGCCCTGGGGAAAGAGTGGATGAGCAGTTCTTC.

This clonotype was found many times. The rearrangement uses TRBV4-1 and TRBJ1-5; no clear D gene. V lost 5 bases and J lost 3, with 14 bases in between. The CDR3 is made up of 15 amino acids. Germline V gene lookup returns CDR1 MGHRA and CDR2 YSYEKL. CDR3: CASSDEFGHNQPQHF. In DNA, the CDR3 is TGCGCCAGCAGCGATGAGTTTGGGCACAATCAGCCCCAGCATTTT.

Ten or more counts support this clonotype. V usage is TRBV4-2 and J usage is TRBJ2-3; possible D gene TRBD1, 6 bases. This CDR3 is built from 14 residues. CDR1 is LGHNA and CDR2 is YNFKEQ in the germline V gene. Between the trimmed V and J ends, which lost 4 bases and 6 bases, there was a span of 14 bases. The CDR3 DNA reads as TGTGCCAGCAGCCGAGACGGGACACTCGATACGCAGTATTTT. Translation gives CASSRDGTLDTQYF.

This clonotype was detected ten times or more. This rearrangement joins TRBV14 to TRBJ2-1; 8 bases fit TRBD2. The V segment lost 4 bases and the J segment 1 base; nucleotides outside the gene matches: 3. The CDR3 contains 15 residues. The germline V gene encodes CDR1 SGHDN and CDR2 FVKESK. Here the CDR3 reads CASSLTSGSYNEQFF. CDR3 DNA sequence: TGTGCCAGCAGCCTCACTAGCGGTTCCTACAATGAGCAGTTCTTC.

This clonotype was picked up a small number of times. CDR3 nucleotides: TGTGCCAGCAGCCGAAGACAGGCTAGCACAGATACGCAGTATTTT. Translating gives CASSRRQASTDTQYF. The genes are TRBV3-1 and TRBJ2-3, with a possible D match to TRBD1 (6 bases). This CDR3 contains 15 residues. CDR1 LGHDT and CDR2 YNNKEL come from the germline V gene (reference sequence). V was cut by 4 bases and J by 0 bases, with 11 bases left in between.

DNA for the CDR3: TGTGCCAGCAGCTCGGGACTCTTTAGCACAGATACGCAGTATTTT. This gives the protein CASSSGLFSTDTQYF. This chain joins TRBV7-8 and TRBJ2-3; a weak D match, TRBD2 (6 bases). This CDR3 contains 15 residues. Deletions cut 4 bases from V and 0 bases from J, with 11 bases between. Germline V lookup: CDR1 SGHVS, CDR2 FQNEAQ. Full variable domain (missing parts from reference TRBV7-8 and TRBJ2-3): GAGVSQSPRYKVAKRGQDVALRCDPISGHVSLFWYQQALGQGPEFLTYFQNEAQLDKSGLPSDRFFAERPEGSVSTLKIQRTQQEDSAVYLCASSSGLFSTDTQYFGPGTRLTVL.

The gene calls are TRBV11-1 and TRBJ1-4, with TRBD1 as a possible D gene (6 bases). The V end was cut by 3 bases, the J end by 5 bases, with 16 bases between. This CDR3 contains 16 residues. Germline CDR1 SGHAT, CDR2 FQDESV (reference sequence). CDR3 sequence: CASSFTPGASNEKLFF. The DNA of the CDR3 is TGTGCCAGCAGCTTTACTCCAGGGGCAAGCAATGAAAAACTGTTTTTT. Supplemented by reference TRBV11-1 and TRBJ1-4, the full variable domain reads EAEVAQSPRYKITEKSQAVAFWCDPISGHATLYWYRQILGQGPELLVQFQDESVVDDSQLPKDRFSAERLKGVDSTLKIQPAELGDSAMYLCASSFTPGASNEKLFFGSGTQLSVL.

This chain uses TRBV12-3 or TRBV12-4 with TRBJ2-2; D unclear. V was pared by 3 bases and J by 4 bases, with 18 bases between. This CDR3 contains 17 residues. The CDR3 nucleotides are TGTGCCAGCAGTTTGCGCCCCGGTAGCCTGACCACCGGGGAGCTGTTTTTT. This encodes CASSLRPGSLTTGELFF.

The genes are TRBV7-9 and TRBJ2-1; D possibly uses TRBD1 or TRBD2 (6 bases each). The V gene lost 5 bases and the J gene lost 5 bases, with 13 bases spanning the gap. From germline, CDR1 is SEHNR and CDR2 FQNEAQ (reference sequence). This CDR3 spans 14 amino acids. The CDR3 reads CASSIGGPNNEQFF. The DNA of the CDR3 is TGTGCCAGCAGCATAGGGGGGCCTAACAATGAGCAGTTCTTC.